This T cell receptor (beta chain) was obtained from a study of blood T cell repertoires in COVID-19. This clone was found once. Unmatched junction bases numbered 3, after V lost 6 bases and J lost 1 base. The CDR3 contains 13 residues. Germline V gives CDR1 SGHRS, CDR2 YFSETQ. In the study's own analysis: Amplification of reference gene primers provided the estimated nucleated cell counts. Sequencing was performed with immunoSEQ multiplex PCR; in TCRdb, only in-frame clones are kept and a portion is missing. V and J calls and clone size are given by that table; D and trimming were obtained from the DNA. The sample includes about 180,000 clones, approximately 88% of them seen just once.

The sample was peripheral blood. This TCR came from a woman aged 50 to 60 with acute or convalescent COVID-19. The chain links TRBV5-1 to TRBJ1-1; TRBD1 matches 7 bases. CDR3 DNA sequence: TGCGCCAGCACCGGGACAGAGAACACTGAAGCTTTCTTT. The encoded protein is CASTGTENTEAFF.